This entry is about one T cell receptor beta chain. Its cognate antigen is unknown. Primers included in the PCR were 60 Vbeta and 13 Jbeta primers. Using immunoSEQ multiplex PCR, the repertoire was profiled, and TCRdb retains in-frame clones only, with some absent. The sample has 250,000 to 350,000 clones; 86% are singletons. The V end lost 5 bases, the J end lost 10 bases, and 10 bases lay between the germline ends. This CDR3 spans 11 amino acids. Per germline, CDR1 SGHRS and CDR2 YFSETQ. This sample stems from a study of cytomegalovirus exposure and HLA in healthy donors. General study findings and limits: Some TCR beta chains (roughly 160 of them) were listed as cytomegalovirus-associated.

The chain couples TRBV5-1 to TRBJ2-1; no clear D gene. The sequence was collected from a man aged 35 to 55 in good health and CMV-seropositive. Input material: PBMCs. CDR3 region: CASRRDREQFF. As DNA, the CDR3 is TGCGCCAGCAGGCGTGATAGAGAGCAGTTCTTC. Looking up the rest from reference TRBV5-1 and TRBJ2-1 gives the full variable domain: KAGVTQTPRYLIKTRGQQVTLSCSPISGHRSVSWYQQTPGQGLQFLFEYFSETQRNKGNFPGRFSGRQFSNSRSEMNVSTLELGDSALYLCASRRDREQFFGPGTRLTVL.